The 10 T cell receptor beta chains below come from one sample, sequenced in a study of cytomegalovirus exposure and HLA in healthy donors. A multiplex PCR was run with 60 Vbeta primers and 13 Jbeta primers. Using immunoSEQ multiplex PCR, the repertoire was profiled, and TCRdb retains in-frame clones only, with some absent. The sample holds around 200,000 clones, 77% seen once. The sequencing sample was made of PBMCs. These TCRs come from a woman aged 60-75 years in good health and CMV-seropositive.

The chain couples TRBV7-3 to TRBJ2-2; the match to TRBD1 covers 8 bases. The trim removed 3 bases at V and 6 bases at J, leaving 3 bases unmatched. CDR1 and CDR2 from the germline V gene are SGHTA and FQGTGA. This CDR3 is 14 amino acids long. The CDR3 loop is CASSLARGPGELFF. In nucleotides, the CDR3 is TGTGCCAGCAGCTTGGCCAGGGGGCCCGGGGAGCTGTTTTTT. The whole variable domain, remainder taken from reference TRBV7-3 and TRBJ2-2, is GAGVSQTPSNKVTEKGKYVELRCDPISGHTALYWYRQSLGQGPEFLIYFQGTGAADDSGLPNDRFFAVRPEGSVSTLKIQRTERGDSAVYLCASSLARGPGELFFGEGSRLTVL.

This chain joins TRBV29-1 and TRBJ1-4, with D maybe TRBD1 (5 bases). Germline assignment: CDR1 SQVTM and CDR2 ANQGSEA. The CDR3 runs to 14 residues. Trimming stripped 4 bases from V and 7 bases from J, with 16 bases between. The CDR3 sequence: CSVVGATEGEKLFF. The CDR3 bases are TGCAGCGTTGTCGGGGCCACGGAGGGTGAAAAACTGTTTTTT.

This clone was recorded once. The chain combines TRBV29-1 with TRBJ2-3; the match to TRBD2 covers 7 bases. From germline, CDR1 is SQVTM and CDR2 ANQGSEA. Trimming at V came to 6 bases and at J to 0 bases, leaving 15 bases not matched to a gene. The CDR3 consists of 17 residues. DNA of the CDR3: TGCAGCGTCCAAGGGACTACGAGCGGGACTAGCACAGATACGCAGTATTTT. It yields the protein CSVQGTTSGTSTDTQYF.

The chain couples TRBV5-1 to TRBJ2-3; D uncertain. The germline V gene has CDR1 SGHRS and CDR2 YFSETQ. The V and J ends lost 4 bases and 3 bases respectively, with 6 bases between them. The CDR3 length is 12 residues. This CDR3 reads CASSATTDTQYF. Written as DNA, the CDR3 is TGCGCCAGCAGCGCGACAACAGATACGCAGTATTTT.

This rearrangement joins TRBV6-5 to TRBJ1-2; D is perhaps TRBD1 (6 bases). The CDR3 extends over 13 amino acids. Trimming took 7 bases from V and 6 from J, leaving 15 bases between them. Germline V gene lookup returns CDR1 MNHEY and CDR2 SVGAGI. The CDR3 sequence: CASTSGHRDGYTF. The DNA for the CDR3 is TGTGCCAGCACTTCGGGACATCGGGATGGCTACACCTTC.

This sequence joins TRBV7-8 and TRBJ2-2; D is unresolved. Germline CDR1 reads SGHVS; CDR2 reads FQNEAQ. The CDR3 contains 14 residues. Trimming shortened V by 5 bases and J by 6 bases, and 13 bases separated the two germline ends. The CDR3 spells CASSQNMAAGELFF. The CDR3 DNA is TGTGCCAGCAGCCAAAATATGGCTGCCGGGGAGCTGTTTTTT. Full variable domain (outside the CDR3, taken from reference TRBV7-8 and TRBJ2-2): GAGVSQSPRYKVAKRGQDVALRCDPISGHVSLFWYQQALGQGPEFLTYFQNEAQLDKSGLPSDRFFAERPEGSVSTLKIQRTQQEDSAVYLCASSQNMAAGELFFGEGSRLTVL.

The CDR3 sequence: CASSPGQVDRNTGELFF. The CDR3 DNA follows: TGTGCCAGCTCACCAGGGCAGGTGGACAGGAACACCGGGGAGCTGTTTTTT. The chain links TRBV18 to TRBJ2-2; TRBD1 is a possible D gene (6 bases). Germline CDR1 and CDR2: KGHSH and LQKENI. Between the trimmed V and J ends, which lost 2 bases and 1 base, there was a span of 14 bases. This CDR3 has 17 amino acids.

This clone was observed a few times. The J gene is TRBJ2-3, the V gene TRBV9; D call uncertain. Trimming stripped 1 base from V and 2 bases from J, with 11 bases between. Germline CDR1 and CDR2: SGDLS and YYNGEE. The CDR3 covers 15 residues. The CDR3 here is CASSVQSLNTDTQYF. CDR3 DNA sequence: TGTGCCAGCAGCGTACAAAGCCTTAACACAGATACGCAGTATTTT.

This clone has only a few counts. Here the CDR3 DNA reads TGTGCCAGCAGCTTATTTAGCGGGGGGTGGAATGAGCAGTTCTTC. Protein: CASSLFSGGWNEQFF. The V call is TRBV7-3, the J call TRBJ2-1; TRBD2 aligns across 10 bases. Germline V gene sequence: CDR1 SGHTA, CDR2 FQGTGA. Trimming at V came to 2 bases and at J to 7 bases, leaving 5 bases not matched to a gene. The CDR3 is 15 residues long. Together with reference TRBV7-3 and TRBJ2-1, the CDR3 gives the full variable domain: GAGVSQTPSNKVTEKGKYVELRCDPISGHTALYWYRQSLGQGPEFLIYFQGTGAADDSGLPNDRFFAVRPEGSVSTLKIQRTERGDSAVYLCASSLFSGGWNEQFFGPGTRLTVL.

The rearrangement uses TRBV14 and TRBJ2-7; perhaps TRBD2 as D (6 bases). The germline V and J ends were trimmed by 1 base and 9 bases, with 13 bases remaining between them. The germline V gene encodes CDR1 SGHDN and CDR2 FVKESK. The CDR3 extends over 13 amino acids. CDR3 residues: CASSQGGDLGQYF. The CDR3 nucleotides are TGTGCCAGCAGCCAAGGGGGGGATCTTGGGCAGTACTTC.